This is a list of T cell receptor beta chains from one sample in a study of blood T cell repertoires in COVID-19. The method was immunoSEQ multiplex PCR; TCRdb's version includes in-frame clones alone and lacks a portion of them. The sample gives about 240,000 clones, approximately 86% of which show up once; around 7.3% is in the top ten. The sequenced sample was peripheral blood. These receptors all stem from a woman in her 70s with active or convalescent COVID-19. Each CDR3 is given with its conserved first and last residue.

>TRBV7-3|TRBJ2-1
CASSLSRGSNEQFF
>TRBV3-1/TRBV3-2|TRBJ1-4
CASSTSFWEKLFF
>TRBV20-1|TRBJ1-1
CSARGGQGSFF
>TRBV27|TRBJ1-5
CASRLLGVGNQPQHF
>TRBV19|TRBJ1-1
CASSTTGTNTEAFF
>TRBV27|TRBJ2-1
CASRNPTGFANEQFF
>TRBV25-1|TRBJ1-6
CASSRDFNSPLHF
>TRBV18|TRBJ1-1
CASSPTGGARLSEAFF
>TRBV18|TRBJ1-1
CASSLTDRDTEAFF
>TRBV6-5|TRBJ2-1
CASSLSGQGNNEQFF
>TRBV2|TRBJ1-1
CASSPQGGEAFF
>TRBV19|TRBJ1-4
CASSIVLTSRTSEKLFF
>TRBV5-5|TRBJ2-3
CASRLSWGTGVTDTQYF
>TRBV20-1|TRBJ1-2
CSATGQEGYTF
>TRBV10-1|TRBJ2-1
CASSEGGTSYNEQFF
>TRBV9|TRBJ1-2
CASSVGTAGEGYTF
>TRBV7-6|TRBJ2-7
CASSPGTGSSYEQYF
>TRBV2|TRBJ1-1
CASSVQGGGTEAFF
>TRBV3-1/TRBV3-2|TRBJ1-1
CASSPVDRTNTEAFF
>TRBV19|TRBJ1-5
CASSIDGGVGNQPQHF
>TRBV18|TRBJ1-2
CASSQSRGDGYTF
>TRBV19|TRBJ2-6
CASSIRQGARGANVLTF
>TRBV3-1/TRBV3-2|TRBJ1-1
CASIRERQGRNTEAFF
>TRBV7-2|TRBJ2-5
CASSLARGSQETQYF